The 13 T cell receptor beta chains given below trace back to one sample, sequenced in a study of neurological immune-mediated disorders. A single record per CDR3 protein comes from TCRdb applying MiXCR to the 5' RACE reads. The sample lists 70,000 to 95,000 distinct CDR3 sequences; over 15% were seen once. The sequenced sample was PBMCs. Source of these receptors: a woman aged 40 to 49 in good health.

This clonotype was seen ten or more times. This CDR3 is CSASPSGANVLTF. CDR3 bases: TGCAGTGCTAGCCCCTCTGGGGCCAACGTCCTGACTTTC. The V and J genes are TRBV20-1 and TRBJ2-6; D ambiguous. This CDR3 contains 13 residues. V gave up 3 bases and J gave up 0 bases, with 3 bases separating them. Germline V CDR1 and CDR2: DFQATT, SNEGSKA (reference sequence).

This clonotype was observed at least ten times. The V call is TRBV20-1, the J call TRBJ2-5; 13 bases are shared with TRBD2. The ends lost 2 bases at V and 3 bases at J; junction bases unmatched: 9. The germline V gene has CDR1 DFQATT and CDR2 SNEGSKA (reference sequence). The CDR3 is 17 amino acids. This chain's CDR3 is CSARKLTGLAGKETQYF. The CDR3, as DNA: TGCAGTGCTAGAAAGTTGACGGGACTAGCGGGGAAAGAGACCCAGTACTTC.

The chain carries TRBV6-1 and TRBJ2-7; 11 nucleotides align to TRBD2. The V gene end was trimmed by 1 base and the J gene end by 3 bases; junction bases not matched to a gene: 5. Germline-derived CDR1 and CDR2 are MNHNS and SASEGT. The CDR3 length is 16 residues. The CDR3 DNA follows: TGTGCCAGCAGTGAAGATCTAGCGGGGGGTCGCTACGAGCAGTACTTC. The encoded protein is CASSEDLAGGRYEQYF.

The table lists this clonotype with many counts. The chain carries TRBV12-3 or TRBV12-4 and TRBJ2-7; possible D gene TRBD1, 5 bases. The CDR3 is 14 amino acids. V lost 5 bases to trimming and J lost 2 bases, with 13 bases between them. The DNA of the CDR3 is TGTGCCAGCAGTCCCGACAGTACCCCCTACGAGCAGTACTTC. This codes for CASSPDSTPYEQYF.

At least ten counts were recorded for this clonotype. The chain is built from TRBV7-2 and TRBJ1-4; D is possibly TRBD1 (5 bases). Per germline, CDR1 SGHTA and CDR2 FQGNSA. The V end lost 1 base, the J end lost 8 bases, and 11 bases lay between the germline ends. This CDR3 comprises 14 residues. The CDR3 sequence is CASSLEVTAEKLFF. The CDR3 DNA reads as TGTGCCAGCAGCTTAGAGGTGACAGCAGAAAAACTGTTTTTT.

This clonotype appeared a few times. The CDR3 coding sequence is TGTGCCACCAGTGATAGTAGCGGGAGGGGAGAGACCCAGTACTTC. Translation: CATSDSSGRGETQYF. The rearrangement joins TRBV24-1 to TRBJ2-5; 11 nucleotides line up with TRBD2. The ends lost 3 bases at V and 4 bases at J; junction bases unmatched: 3. This CDR3 has 15 residues. Germline CDR1 KGHDR, CDR2 SFDVKD.

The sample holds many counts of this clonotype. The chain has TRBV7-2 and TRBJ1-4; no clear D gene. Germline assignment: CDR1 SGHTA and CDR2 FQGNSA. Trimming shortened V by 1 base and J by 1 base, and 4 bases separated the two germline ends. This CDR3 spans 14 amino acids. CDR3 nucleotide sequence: TGTGCCAGCAGCTTAGACCGAACTAATGAAAAACTGTTTTTT. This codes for CASSLDRTNEKLFF.

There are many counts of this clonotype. CDR3 DNA: TGCAGTGCTAGATGGGTCGGCGCTGAAGCTTTCTTT. Translating gives CSARWVGAEAFF. The chain uses TRBV20-1 and TRBJ1-1; no clear D gene. This CDR3 is 12 amino acids long. The germline CDR1 and CDR2 sequences are DFQATT and SNEGSKA (reference sequence). V gave up 2 bases and J gave up 6 bases, with 10 bases separating them.

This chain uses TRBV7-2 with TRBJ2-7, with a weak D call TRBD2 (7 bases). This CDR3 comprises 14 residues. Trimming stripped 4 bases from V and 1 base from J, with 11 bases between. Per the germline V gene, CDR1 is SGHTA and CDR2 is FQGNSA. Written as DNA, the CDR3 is TGTGCCAGCAGCTCGGGGGGCCGGTCCTACGAGCAGTACTTC. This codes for CASSSGGRSYEQYF.

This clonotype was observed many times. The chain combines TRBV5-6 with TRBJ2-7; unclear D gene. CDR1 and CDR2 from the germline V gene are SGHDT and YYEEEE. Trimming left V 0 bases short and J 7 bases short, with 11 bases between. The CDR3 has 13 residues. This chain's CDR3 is CASSLAFQGEQYF. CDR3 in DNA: TGTGCCAGCAGCTTGGCCTTTCAAGGGGAGCAGTACTTC.

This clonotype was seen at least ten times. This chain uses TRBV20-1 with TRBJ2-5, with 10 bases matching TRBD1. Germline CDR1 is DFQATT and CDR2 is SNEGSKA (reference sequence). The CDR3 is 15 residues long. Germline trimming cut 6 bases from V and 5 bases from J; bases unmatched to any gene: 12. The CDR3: CSAPDRGPRGETQYF. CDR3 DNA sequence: TGCAGTGCGCCCGACAGGGGGCCACGGGGGGAGACCCAGTACTTC.

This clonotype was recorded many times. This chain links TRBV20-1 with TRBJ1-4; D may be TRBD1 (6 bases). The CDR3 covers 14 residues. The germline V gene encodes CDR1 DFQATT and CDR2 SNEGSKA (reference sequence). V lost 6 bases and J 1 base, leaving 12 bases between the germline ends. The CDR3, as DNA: TGCAGTGCCCTGACAGGTGTAACTAATGAAAAACTGTTTTTT. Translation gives CSALTGVTNEKLFF.

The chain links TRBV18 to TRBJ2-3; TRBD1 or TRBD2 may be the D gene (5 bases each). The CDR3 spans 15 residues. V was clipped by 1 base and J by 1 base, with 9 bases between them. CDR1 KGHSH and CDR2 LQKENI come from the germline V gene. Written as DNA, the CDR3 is TGTGCCAGCTCACCACAGGGGACCGGCACAGATACGCAGTATTTT. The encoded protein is CASSPQGTGTDTQYF.